What follows are 5 T cell receptor beta chains derived from one specimen sequenced in a study of blood T cell repertoires in COVID-19 (dated by TCRdb to about 2020). The library was generated by the immunoSEQ multiplex PCR assay. Drawn from immuneACCESS, this table holds only the in-frame rearrangements with V and J called that TCRdb kept. Clones are partly lost; checked studies trace under half to an unresolved V gene and leave the rest unexplained. Present in this sample are a few hundred thousand clones, 84% of which were seen just once. About a sixth of the sample lies in the top ten. The sequenced sample was peripheral blood. The source of these receptors is a woman at least 80 years old with active or convalescent COVID-19.

The chain links TRBV18 to TRBJ2-2; 12 positions agree with TRBD2. The CDR3 covers 16 residues. Germline loops: CDR1 KGHSH, CDR2 LQKENI. Trimming took 5 bases from V and 5 from J; bases not matched to a gene: 6. The DNA for the CDR3 is TGTGCCAGCTCAATTTCCGGGACTAGCGGGACCGGGGAGCTGTTTTTT. Translated, it gives CASSISGTSGTGELFF.

J is TRBJ1-5 and V is TRBV19; no firm D call. The V gene lost 3 bases and the J gene lost 2 bases, with 8 bases spanning the gap. The germline CDR1 and CDR2 sequences are LNHDA and SQIVND (reference sequence). The CDR3 runs 14 residues. The CDR3 spells CASSISGGNQPQHF. The CDR3 nucleotides read TGTGCCAGTAGTATTTCGGGTGGCAATCAGCCCCAGCATTTT.

The gene calls are TRBV12-5 and TRBJ2-5, with TRBD1 identical over 9 bases. CDR1 is LGHNT, CDR2 FRNRAP, per germline. The J segment lost 5 bases and the V segment lost 5 bases, leaving 6 bases of the junction unmatched. The CDR3 contains 14 residues. CDR3 sequence (DNA): TGTGCTAGTGGTCCGGGACAGGGTAGGGAGACCCAGTACTTC. Translation gives CASGPGQGRETQYF.

In regard to this clone: At one end the junction does not follow the germline gene, possibly because of a read error. V is TRBV3-1 (or the pseudogene TRBV3-2) and J is TRBJ2-3, with D possibly matching TRBD2 (6 bases). The CDR3 loop spans 15 amino acids. Germline loops: CDR1 LGHDT, CDR2 YNNKEL (reference sequence). CDR3 in DNA: TGTGCCAGCAGCCCCGGCGGGGTCTCCACAGATCCGCAGTATTTT. This codes for CASSPGGVSTDPQYF.

DNA for the CDR3: TGTGCCAGCTCACCAAGTGACAGGGTGGATGGCTACACCTTC. Translating gives CASSPSDRVDGYTF. The chain joins TRBV18 to TRBJ1-2, with 7 bases fitting TRBD1. The CDR3 loop spans 14 amino acids. J gave up 6 bases and V 2 bases, and 6 bases lay outside the gene matches. Germline V gene lookup returns CDR1 KGHSH and CDR2 LQKENI.